A single sample is the source of the 24 T cell receptor beta chains below, sequenced in a study of T cells in localized non-small cell lung cancer. Using immunoSEQ multiplex PCR, the repertoire was profiled, and TCRdb retains in-frame clones only, with some absent. The sample holds tens of thousands of clones, approximately 84% seen once. Source: peripheral blood, taken before any cancer treatment. These receptors were obtained from a female donor of 60 years or more with stage I lung adenocarcinoma.

V gene TRBV7-9 combines with J gene TRBJ2-5; D remains ambiguous. The V end was cut by 5 bases, the J end by 4 bases, with 8 bases between. The CDR3 runs to 12 residues. Germline CDR1 and CDR2: SEHNR and FQNEAQ (reference sequence). The CDR3 spells CASSRFLETQYF. The CDR3 bases are TGTGCCAGCAGCCGGTTTTTAGAGACCCAGTACTTC. Drawing the rest from reference TRBV7-9 and TRBJ2-5, the complete variable domain is DTGVSQNPRHKITKRGQNVTFRCDPISEHNRLYWYRQTLGQGPEFLTYFQNEAQLEKSRLLSDRFSAERPKGSFSTLEIQRTEQGDSAMYLCASSRFLETQYFGPGTRLLVL.

The gene calls are TRBV27 and TRBJ1-1, with TRBD1 identical over 7 bases. The CDR3 sequence is 15 residues long. Per the germline V gene, CDR1 is MNHEY and CDR2 is SMNVEV (reference sequence). V trimming: 0 bases; J trimming: 2 bases; junction bases outside the gene matches: 3. CDR3 amino acids: CASSLSGTANTEAFF. CDR3 nucleotides: TGTGCCAGCAGTTTATCGGGGACAGCAAACACTGAAGCTTTCTTT.

The rearrangement joins TRBV6-5 to TRBJ1-2, with D maybe TRBD1 (5 bases). Trimming shortened V by 6 bases and J by 8 bases, and 16 bases separated the two germline ends. The germline CDR1 and CDR2 sequences are MNHEY and SVGAGI. The CDR3 covers 13 residues. CDR3 DNA: TGTGCCAGCAGCCCCACTAGAGGGGAAGGCTACACCTTC. This sequence encodes CASSPTRGEGYTF.

The chain joins TRBV10-3 to TRBJ1-2, with TRBD1 matching 8 bases. The V gene end was trimmed by 5 bases and the J gene end by 6 bases; junction bases not matched to a gene: 5. The CDR3 extends over 13 amino acids. The V gene's germline CDR1 is ENHRY and CDR2 SYGVKD. The CDR3 loop reads CAISQTGANGYTF. The CDR3 DNA follows: TGTGCCATCAGTCAGACAGGGGCGAATGGCTACACCTTC.

This chain connects TRBV6-6 to TRBJ1-1; the D is unclear. The V and J ends lost 4 bases and 3 bases respectively, with 6 bases between them. The CDR3 length is 12 residues. CDR1 and CDR2 (germline): MNHNY, SVGAGI (reference sequence). CDR3 sequence: CASSSGYTEAFF. The CDR3 DNA reads TGTGCCAGCAGTTCCGGGTACACTGAAGCTTTCTTT.

This clone was seen a handful of times. The rearrangement uses TRBV5-1 and TRBJ1-5; no clear D gene. The CDR3 consists of 14 residues. V was cut by 2 bases and J by 1 base, with 7 bases left in between. CDR1 and CDR2 from the germline V gene are SGHRS and YFSETQ. CDR3 nucleotide sequence: TGCGCCAGCAGCTTAGGATCGAGCAATCAGCCCCAGCATTTT. Amino acids: CASSLGSSNQPQHF.

The rearrangement joins TRBV2 to TRBJ2-7; no definite D call. There are 11 residues in the CDR3. Germline values: CDR1 SNHLY, CDR2 FYNNEI. Trimming shortened V by 6 bases and J by 3 bases, and 6 bases separated the two germline ends. The DNA for the CDR3 is TGTGCCAGCAGAGACGACTACGAGCAGTACTTC. It yields the protein CASRDDYEQYF.

The chain recombines TRBV19 with TRBJ1-1; TRBD1 is a possible D gene (6 bases). Germline V gene lookup returns CDR1 LNHDA and CDR2 SQIVND (reference sequence). V gave up 4 bases and J gave up 4 bases, with 16 bases separating them. The CDR3 extends over 15 amino acids. The CDR3 DNA reads TGTGCCAGTAGTAACCCCGGGGGGGCGCGCACTGAAGCTTTCTTT. It codes for CASSNPGGARTEAFF.

J is TRBJ1-1 and V is TRBV5-4, with D tentatively TRBD1 (6 bases). From germline, CDR1 is SGHNT and CDR2 YYREEE (reference sequence). The CDR3 loop spans 15 amino acids. V lost 0 bases, J lost 1 base, and 10 bases lay in between. The CDR3 spells CASSLVGDTNTEAFF. For the CDR3, the DNA is TGTGCCAGCAGCTTGGTTGGGGACACGAACACTGAAGCTTTCTTT.

The J gene is TRBJ1-1, the V gene TRBV6-5; the D gene is possibly TRBD1 (6 bases). The CDR3 sequence is 12 residues long. Deletions cut 8 bases from V and 4 bases from J, with 11 bases between. Looked up from germline, CDR1 is MNHEY and CDR2 is SVGAGI. Here the CDR3 reads CASRTGFTEAFF. In DNA form, the CDR3 reads TGTGCCAGCCGAACAGGGTTCACTGAAGCTTTCTTT.

The table lists this clone with a count of one. The chain carries TRBV19 and TRBJ1-1, with D uncertain. The CDR3 is 18 amino acids. Germline CDR1 is LNHDA and CDR2 is SQIVND (reference sequence). With 3 bases removed from V and 4 bases from J, the gap between germline ends came to 24 bases. The CDR3 DNA is TGTGCCAGTAGTATGGAGTGGGGTAAGGTGGAAGGAAGCACTGAAGCTTTCTTT. It specifies CASSMEWGKVEGSTEAFF.

This clone occurred once. The rearrangement links TRBV5-1 to TRBJ2-3, with D perhaps assigned TRBD1 or TRBD2 (5 bases each). Germline V gene sequence: CDR1 SGHRS, CDR2 YFSETQ. V gave up 6 bases and J gave up 6 bases, with 17 bases separating them. The CDR3 spans 14 residues. In DNA, the CDR3 is TGCGCCAGCATGACGGGACCCCTGGGGGATACGCAGTATTTT. Translation gives CASMTGPLGDTQYF.

The V gene is TRBV18, the J gene TRBJ1-1; unclear D gene. This CDR3 spans 12 amino acids. Trimming took 2 bases from V and 7 from J, leaving 8 bases between them. Per the germline V gene, CDR1 is KGHSH and CDR2 is LQKENI. CDR3 sequence reads: CASSPKAVEAFF. In DNA form, the CDR3 reads TGTGCCAGCTCACCAAAGGCGGTTGAAGCTTTCTTT.

The CDR3 region is CASRLGLAGGNEQFF. The CDR3 DNA reads TGCGCCAGCAGACTTGGACTAGCGGGTGGCAATGAGCAGTTCTTC. The chain uses TRBV4-1 and TRBJ2-1, with TRBD2 matching over 11 bases. V was pared by 6 bases and J by 6 bases, with 7 bases of the junction left unmatched. CDR1 is MGHRA, CDR2 YSYEKL, per germline. This CDR3 is 15 amino acids long.

CDR3 in DNA: TGCGCCAGCAGCTTGATCGGGGAGAACACTGAAGCTTTCTTT. The encoded protein is CASSLIGENTEAFF. The V call is TRBV5-1, the J call TRBJ1-1; no firm D call. This CDR3 spans 14 amino acids. Germline lookup yields CDR1 SGHRS and CDR2 YFSETQ. V lost 1 base to trimming and J lost 1 base, with 8 bases between them.

This chain joins TRBV6-1 and TRBJ2-1; D possibly matches TRBD1 or TRBD2 (7 bases each). V lost 5 bases and J lost 7, with 18 bases in between. CDR1 is MNHNS, CDR2 SASEGT, per germline. The CDR3 spans 15 residues. The chain's CDR3 is CASSPQGGVGNEQFF. The DNA for the CDR3 is TGTGCCAGCAGTCCCCAGGGGGGGGTCGGGAATGAGCAGTTCTTC.

The V call is TRBV2, the J call TRBJ1-1; 8 bases match TRBD1. Trimming cost V 6 bases and J 2 bases; bases outside gene matches: 8. The length of the CDR3 is 15 residues. Germline assignment: CDR1 SNHLY and CDR2 FYNNEI. CDR3 protein: CASRRQGLENTEAFF. Written as DNA, the CDR3 is TGTGCCAGCAGAAGACAGGGGCTGGAAAACACTGAAGCTTTCTTT.

This clone was detected only a few times. This chain joins TRBV18 and TRBJ2-3; tentatively, D is TRBD2 (6 bases). The CDR3 covers 14 residues. CDR1 and CDR2 from the germline V gene are KGHSH and LQKENI. V lost 1 base, J lost 5 bases, and 10 bases lay in between. The CDR3 reads CASSPQAGLDTQYF. CDR3 bases: TGTGCCAGCTCACCACAGGCGGGACTAGATACGCAGTATTTT.

The chain combines TRBV4-1 with TRBJ1-2, with 11 bases fitting TRBD1. This CDR3 is built from 18 residues. CDR1 is MGHRA, CDR2 YSYEKL, per germline. V dropped 2 bases and J dropped 6; count of bases not matched to a gene: 14. The CDR3 DNA reads as TGCGCCAGCAGCCAATTAACGGGACAGGGGGAATTTCGACATGGCTACACCTTC. Protein sequence: CASSQLTGQGEFRHGYTF.

The chain links TRBV19 to TRBJ2-3, with no clear D. The germline V and J ends were trimmed by 3 bases and 1 base, with 8 bases remaining between them. The CDR3 sequence is 14 residues long. Germline CDR1 and CDR2: LNHDA and SQIVND (reference sequence). CDR3 in amino acids: CASSMTRGTDTQYF. CDR3 DNA: TGTGCCAGTAGTATGACCCGCGGCACAGATACGCAGTATTTT.

This chain connects TRBV10-3 to TRBJ2-7; 8 bases agree with TRBD2. Germline lookup yields CDR1 ENHRY and CDR2 SYGVKD. There are 13 residues in the CDR3. After removal of 4 bases from V and 4 bases from J, the junction contained 3 bases not matched to a gene. The CDR3 loop is CAISVTGGYEQYF. The CDR3 coding sequence is TGTGCCATCAGTGTGACGGGAGGGTACGAGCAGTACTTC.

There are a few counts of this clone. The J gene is TRBJ2-1, the V gene TRBV11-3, with 14 bases lining up with TRBD2. This CDR3 is 17 amino acids long. J lost 7 bases, V lost 4 bases, and 9 bases had no gene match. CDR1 is SGHNT, CDR2 YENEEA, per germline. CDR3 sequence: CASSSPGLAGVGNEQFF. CDR3 nucleotides: TGTGCCAGCAGCTCCCCGGGACTAGCGGGAGTCGGGAATGAGCAGTTCTTC.

The chain has TRBV5-4 and TRBJ2-3, with 7 bases identical to TRBD2. The junction had 5 bases not matched to a gene; V was cut back by 0 bases and J by 1 base. The CDR3 sequence is 16 residues long. Germline lookup yields CDR1 SGHNT and CDR2 YYREEE (reference sequence). CDR3 in DNA: TGTGCCAGCAGCTTGGTAGGCGGGAGAGGCACAGATACGCAGTATTTT. Translation gives CASSLVGGRGTDTQYF.

This chain links TRBV5-8 with TRBJ2-7; D is unclear. Germline values: CDR1 SGHTS, CDR2 YDEGEE. The CDR3 has 13 residues. V lost 1 base, J lost 5 bases, and 10 bases lay in between. The CDR3 DNA is TGTGCCAGCAGCTTGACCCGACGTGACGAGCAGTACTTC. Amino acids: CASSLTRRDEQYF. Together with reference TRBV5-8 and TRBJ2-7, the CDR3 gives the full variable domain: EAGVTQSPTHLIKTRGQQATLRCSPISGHTSVYWYQQALGLGLQFLLWYDEGEERNRGNFPPRFSGRQFPNYSSELNVNALELEDSALYLCASSLTRRDEQYFGPGTRLTVT.